The TCR beta chain under discussion was sequenced for a study of tumor and adjacent non-tumor tissue in lung cancer. Whole-study context: Patients were aged about 30 to 85, fewer than twelve men and 4 to 6 women, stage I to III. General observations from the study: TCR diversity was significantly greater in tumor than normal lung tissue. In normal lung, the top 100 clones were significantly more dominant than in tumor.

On this clonotype itself: Its matching antigen is unknown.

No cell sorting was done before RNA was extracted from the tissue. The library came from three nested PCR rounds adapted from ARM-PCR protocols. TCRdb re-called the multiplex PCR reads through MiXCR, storing one row per CDR3 protein. Of about 66,000 distinct CDR3 sequences in the sample, about three quarters were seen once. V was shortened by 0 bases and J by 1 base, with 4 bases between the two germline ends. The length of the CDR3 is 14 residues. In germline, CDR1 is SGDLS, CDR2 YYNGEE. The V and J genes are TRBV9 and TRBJ2-2; the D is unclear. This receptor was identified in a man aged 55-75 years with non-small cell lung cancer. The sample taken for sequencing was lung tumor tissue. CDR3 DNA sequence: TGTGCCAGCAGCGTAGCAGAGAACACCGGGGAGCTGTTTTTT. Encoded protein: CASSVAENTGELFF. Full variable domain (remainder filled in from reference TRBV9 and TRBJ2-2): DSGVTQTPKHLITATGQRVTLRCSPRSGDLSVYWYQQSLDQGLQFLIQYYNGEERAKGNILERFSAQQFPDLHSELNLSSLELGDSALYFCASSVAENTGELFFGEGSRLTVL.